This T cell receptor (beta chain) was observed in a study of CD8 T cells in ankylosing spondylitis. The CDR3 contains 16 residues. CDR1 GTSNPN and CDR2 SVGIG come from the germline V gene (reference sequence). Between the trimmed V and J ends, which lost 3 bases and 2 bases, there was a span of 17 bases. This clonotype was observed a few times. Its specificity is unknown. TCRdb re-analysed the 5' RACE reads in MiXCR, keeping a single row per CDR3 protein. The table has about 140,000 distinct CDR3 sequences, just under 7.5% seen once. Study observations and caveats: Disease-linked clones proved CD8+ and comparatively uncommon in peripheral blood. Matched synovial fluid from ankylosing spondylitis patients was reported to be enriched for disease-linked clones.

The sequenced material came from blood, either unsorted or a sorted T cell fraction (not recorded which). The receptor was isolated from a female donor with ankylosing spondylitis or in good health (not recorded which). The chain carries TRBV30 and TRBJ2-1; perhaps TRBD1 as D (7 bases). As DNA, the CDR3 is TGTGCCTGGAGGGGGGGACAGCCCTCCACCTACAATGAGCAGTTCTTC. Amino acid sequence: CAWRGGQPSTYNEQFF. Full variable domain (remainder filled in from reference TRBV30 and TRBJ2-1): SQTIHQWPATLVQPVGSPLSLECTVEGTSNPNLYWYRQAAGRGLQLLFYSVGIGQISSEVPQNLSASRPQDRQFILSSKKLLLSDSGFYLCAWRGGQPSTYNEQFFGPGTRLTVL.